This is a list of T cell receptor beta chains from one sample in a study of T-cell memory formation after mild COVID-19. TCRdb recomputed calls from the 5' RACE reads with MiXCR, one row per CDR3 protein. The sample contains nearly 350,000 distinct CDR3 sequences, roughly 13% of which appear only once. The source material was PBMCs or a T cell subset sorted from them (not recorded which). These receptors were obtained from a man aged 18 to 35 who had mild COVID-19 (a few samples of this study predate the infection). Cell type and time point are not known. The CDR3 runs from the conserved cysteine through the conserved F or W. A D gene is named only where the DNA matches it firmly. Not every row has a clone size; where given, it reads once, few, many or a size class.

V gene: TRBV20-1; J gene: TRBJ2-3; clone size: few; CDR3 length: 13; D gene: .; CDR3 protein: CSARESYTDTQYF; CDR3 DNA: TGCAGTGCTAGAGAGAGTTACACAGATACGCAGTATTTT
V gene: TRBV4-1; J gene: TRBJ2-5; clone size: many; CDR3 length: 16; D gene: TRBD1; CDR3 protein: CASSQGIQGWRETQYF; CDR3 DNA: TGCGCCAGCAGCCAAGGAATACAGGGGTGGAGAGAGACCCAGTACTTC
V gene: TRBV15; J gene: TRBJ2-3; clone size: few; CDR3 length: 15; D gene: .; CDR3 protein: CATSRETGGQDTQYF; CDR3 DNA: TGTGCCACCAGCAGAGAAACGGGGGGACAGGATACGCAGTATTTT
V gene: TRBV28; J gene: TRBJ1-6; clone size: .; CDR3 length: 16; D gene: .; CDR3 protein: CASSLSGASYNSPLHF; CDR3 DNA: TGTGCCAGCAGTTTATCAGGGGCCTCCTATAATTCACCCCTCCACTTT
V gene: TRBV5-1; J gene: TRBJ2-1; clone size: many; CDR3 length: 12; D gene: .; CDR3 protein: CASSSDRNEQFF; CDR3 DNA: TGCGCCAGCAGCTCGGACCGCAATGAGCAGTTCTTC
V gene: TRBV20-1; J gene: TRBJ2-5; clone size: .; CDR3 length: 11; D gene: .; CDR3 protein: CSAWGLETQYF; CDR3 DNA: TGCAGTGCTTGGGGCTTGGAGACCCAGTACTTC
V gene: TRBV12-3/TRBV12-4; J gene: TRBJ1-2; clone size: few; CDR3 length: 16; D gene: .; CDR3 protein: CASSSMLTRTNYGYTF; CDR3 DNA: TGTGCCAGCAGTTCGATGCTGACAAGAACTAACTATGGCTACACCTTC
V gene: TRBV5-1; J gene: TRBJ2-5; clone size: .; CDR3 length: 14; D gene: TRBD1; CDR3 protein: CASGTGRDQETQYF; CDR3 DNA: TGCGCCAGCGGGACAGGACGAGACCAAGAGACCCAGTACTTC
V gene: TRBV7-9; J gene: TRBJ1-1; clone size: many; CDR3 length: 12; D gene: .; CDR3 protein: CASRDTNTEAFF; CDR3 DNA: TGTGCCAGTAGGGATACGAACACTGAAGCTTTCTTT
V gene: TRBV7-3; J gene: TRBJ2-3; clone size: .; CDR3 length: 16; D gene: .; CDR3 protein: CASSPHPGLQADTQYF; CDR3 DNA: TGTGCCAGCAGCCCCCACCCGGGACTGCAAGCAGATACGCAGTATTTT
V gene: TRBV7-2; J gene: TRBJ1-2; clone size: many; CDR3 length: 15; D gene: TRBD1; CDR3 protein: CASSLALWDSHGYTF; CDR3 DNA: TGTGCCAGCAGCTTAGCGCTTTGGGACAGCCATGGCTACACCTTC
V gene: TRBV7-9; J gene: TRBJ2-5; clone size: few; CDR3 length: 15; D gene: TRBD2; CDR3 protein: CASSLALAEEETQYF; CDR3 DNA: TGTGCCAGCAGCTTAGCCCTAGCGGAAGAAGAGACCCAGTACTTC
V gene: TRBV2; J gene: TRBJ2-5; clone size: few; CDR3 length: 14; D gene: .; CDR3 protein: CASAERRGQETQYF; CDR3 DNA: TGTGCCAGCGCTGAAAGGCGTGGACAAGAGACCCAGTACTTC
V gene: TRBV12-3/TRBV12-4; J gene: TRBJ2-7; clone size: few; CDR3 length: 14; D gene: .; CDR3 protein: CASSSYTVSAEQYF; CDR3 DNA: TGTGCCAGCAGTTCCTATACAGTATCCGCCGAGCAGTACTTC
V gene: TRBV5-5; J gene: TRBJ2-6; clone size: few; CDR3 length: 15; D gene: .; CDR3 protein: CASSREMGGANVLTF; CDR3 DNA: TGTGCCAGCAGCCGCGAAATGGGAGGGGCCAACGTCCTGACTTTC
V gene: TRBV20-1; J gene: TRBJ1-1; clone size: many; CDR3 length: 12; D gene: .; CDR3 protein: CSALGPNTEAFF; CDR3 DNA: TGCAGTGCTTTGGGGCCTAACACTGAAGCTTTCTTT
V gene: TRBV6-2/TRBV6-3; J gene: TRBJ2-3; clone size: many; CDR3 length: 13; D gene: .; CDR3 protein: CASSYRNGDTQYF; CDR3 DNA: TGTGCCAGCAGTTACCGTAACGGAGATACGCAGTATTTT
V gene: TRBV7-2; J gene: TRBJ2-1; clone size: .; CDR3 length: 16; D gene: .; CDR3 protein: CASSRNPGLVYNEQFF; CDR3 DNA: TGTGCCAGCAGCAGAAATCCGGGACTGGTCTACAATGAGCAGTTCTTC
V gene: TRBV5-1; J gene: TRBJ1-2; clone size: .; CDR3 length: 15; D gene: TRBD1; CDR3 protein: CASSSGQGQNYGYTF; CDR3 DNA: TGCGCCAGCAGCTCAGGACAGGGGCAAAACTATGGCTACACCTTC
V gene: TRBV30; J gene: TRBJ1-5; clone size: .; CDR3 length: 15; D gene: TRBD1; CDR3 protein: CAWTEGTRGSQPQHF; CDR3 DNA: TGTGCCTGGACCGAGGGGACCAGGGGGAGTCAGCCCCAGCATTTT
V gene: TRBV4-1; J gene: TRBJ2-2; clone size: .; CDR3 length: 12; D gene: .; CDR3 protein: CASSQVEGELFF; CDR3 DNA: TGCGCCAGCAGCCAAGTTGAGGGGGAGCTGTTTTTT
V gene: TRBV7-3; J gene: TRBJ2-3; clone size: few; CDR3 length: 13; D gene: TRBD2; CDR3 protein: CASSFLLAGAQYF; CDR3 DNA: TGTGCCAGCAGCTTCTTACTAGCGGGGGCGCAGTATTTT
V gene: TRBV5-1; J gene: TRBJ2-1; clone size: .; CDR3 length: 15; D gene: TRBD1; CDR3 protein: CASSLEAGGYNEQFF; CDR3 DNA: TGCGCCAGCAGCTTGGAGGCAGGGGGCTACAATGAGCAGTTCTTC
V gene: TRBV29-1; J gene: TRBJ2-3; clone size: .; CDR3 length: 14; D gene: TRBD2; CDR3 protein: CSVDLGGGTDTQYF; CDR3 DNA: TGCAGCGTTGACCTTGGCGGGGGAACAGATACGCAGTATTTT
V gene: TRBV28; J gene: TRBJ1-1; clone size: few; CDR3 length: 13; D gene: .; CDR3 protein: CASSFGRGTEAFF; CDR3 DNA: TGTGCCAGCAGTTTCGGCAGGGGAACTGAAGCTTTCTTT
V gene: TRBV12-3/TRBV12-4; J gene: TRBJ2-7; clone size: .; CDR3 length: 12; D gene: TRBD1; CDR3 protein: CASSTGGLGQYF; CDR3 DNA: TGTGCCAGCAGCACAGGGGGCCTCGGACAGTACTTC
V gene: TRBV7-8; J gene: TRBJ2-3; clone size: many; CDR3 length: 16; D gene: TRBD2; CDR3 protein: CASSLYSRGGRDTQYF; CDR3 DNA: TGTGCCAGCAGCTTATACTCGCGGGGGGGCAGAGATACGCAGTATTTT
V gene: TRBV4-1; J gene: TRBJ1-1; clone size: few; CDR3 length: 16; D gene: .; CDR3 protein: CASSRSPGGVGTEAFF; CDR3 DNA: TGCGCCAGCAGCCGCTCCCCGGGAGGGGTCGGCACTGAAGCTTTCTTT
V gene: TRBV7-2; J gene: TRBJ2-4; clone size: few; CDR3 length: 16; D gene: .; CDR3 protein: CASSRGQLGAKNIQYF; CDR3 DNA: TGTGCCAGCAGCCGCGGACAGCTTGGGGCCAAAAACATTCAGTACTTC
V gene: TRBV2; J gene: TRBJ1-2; clone size: .; CDR3 length: 14; D gene: TRBD1; CDR3 protein: CASSEWDRVEGYTF; CDR3 DNA: TGTGCCAGCAGTGAATGGGACAGGGTAGAGGGCTACACCTTC
V gene: TRBV5-6; J gene: TRBJ2-5; clone size: .; CDR3 length: 13; D gene: .; CDR3 protein: CASSSTDLLTQYF; CDR3 DNA: TGTGCCAGCAGCTCGACAGATCTTTTGACCCAGTACTTC
V gene: TRBV7-6; J gene: TRBJ1-5; clone size: .; CDR3 length: 13; D gene: .; CDR3 protein: CASSSSINQPQHF; CDR3 DNA: TGTGCCAGCAGCTCCTCCATTAATCAGCCCCAGCATTTT
V gene: TRBV20-1; J gene: TRBJ1-1; clone size: few; CDR3 length: 11; D gene: TRBD1; CDR3 protein: CSATWTGLAFF; CDR3 DNA: TGCAGTGCTACGTGGACAGGGCTAGCTTTCTTT
V gene: TRBV2; J gene: TRBJ2-4; clone size: .; CDR3 length: 11; D gene: .; CDR3 protein: CAWRGENIQYF; CDR3 DNA: TGTGCCTGGAGGGGGGAAAACATTCAGTACTTC
V gene: TRBV11-2; J gene: TRBJ1-2; clone size: .; CDR3 length: 14; D gene: TRBD1; CDR3 protein: CASSSNGQGYGYTF; CDR3 DNA: TGTGCCAGCAGCTCAAACGGACAGGGCTATGGCTACACCTTC
V gene: TRBV20-1; J gene: TRBJ1-2; clone size: .; CDR3 length: 12; D gene: .; CDR3 protein: CSARGPDGGYTF; CDR3 DNA: TGCAGTGCTAGAGGACCCGACGGTGGCTACACCTTC
V gene: TRBV5-1; J gene: TRBJ1-4; clone size: few; CDR3 length: 17; D gene: TRBD1; CDR3 protein: CASSGNAGQGEDEKLFF; CDR3 DNA: TGCGCCAGCAGCGGCAATGCGGGACAGGGGGAGGATGAAAAACTGTTTTTT
V gene: TRBV7-9; J gene: TRBJ2-1; clone size: many; CDR3 length: 16; D gene: TRBD2; CDR3 protein: CASSSPTSGATFEQFF; CDR3 DNA: TGTGCCAGCAGCTCCCCGACTAGCGGGGCTACCTTTGAGCAGTTCTTC
V gene: TRBV7-9; J gene: TRBJ2-3; clone size: many; CDR3 length: 15; D gene: .; CDR3 protein: CASSSGPPSTDTQYF; CDR3 DNA: TGTGCCAGCAGCTCCGGGCCCCCTAGCACAGATACGCAGTATTTT
V gene: TRBV18; J gene: TRBJ1-2; clone size: .; CDR3 length: 14; D gene: .; CDR3 protein: CASSPDGINYGYTF; CDR3 DNA: TGTGCCAGCTCACCAGACGGAATAAATTATGGCTACACCTTC
V gene: TRBV5-1; J gene: TRBJ2-3; clone size: few; CDR3 length: 16; D gene: TRBD2; CDR3 protein: CASSLASSGGADTQYF; CDR3 DNA: TGCGCCAGCAGCTTGGCGAGTAGCGGGGGGGCTGATACGCAGTATTTT
V gene: TRBV4-3; J gene: TRBJ1-3; clone size: .; CDR3 length: 14; D gene: .; CDR3 protein: CASSDYTGGNTIYF; CDR3 DNA: TGCGCCAGCAGCGATTATACAGGCGGAAACACCATATATTTT
V gene: TRBV4-1; J gene: TRBJ2-1; clone size: .; CDR3 length: 16; D gene: TRBD2; CDR3 protein: CASSQEERGYPNEQFF; CDR3 DNA: TGCGCCAGCAGCCAAGAGGAGCGGGGATACCCTAATGAGCAGTTCTTC
V gene: TRBV7-6; J gene: TRBJ2-2; clone size: .; CDR3 length: 15; D gene: .; CDR3 protein: CASSLSSSFTGELFF; CDR3 DNA: TGTGCCAGCAGCTTATCGTCGAGTTTCACCGGGGAGCTGTTTTTT
V gene: TRBV20-1; J gene: TRBJ2-7; clone size: .; CDR3 length: 14; D gene: .; CDR3 protein: CSARDQRSSYEQYF; CDR3 DNA: TGCAGTGCTAGAGATCAAAGGAGCTCCTACGAGCAGTACTTC
V gene: TRBV5-1; J gene: TRBJ2-4; clone size: .; CDR3 length: 15; D gene: .; CDR3 protein: CASSLGTRVLTVQYF; CDR3 DNA: TGCGCCAGCAGCTTGGGGACACGGGTTCTAACCGTTCAGTACTTC
V gene: TRBV7-2; J gene: TRBJ1-2; clone size: few; CDR3 length: 14; D gene: TRBD1; CDR3 protein: CASSRDRGDYGYTF; CDR3 DNA: TGTGCCAGCAGCCGGGACAGGGGGGACTATGGCTACACCTTC
V gene: TRBV7-2; J gene: TRBJ1-5; clone size: few; CDR3 length: 15; D gene: .; CDR3 protein: CASSSVGGGYQPQHF; CDR3 DNA: TGTGCCAGCAGCTCAGTGGGAGGGGGTTATCAGCCCCAGCATTTT
V gene: TRBV27; J gene: TRBJ2-5; clone size: few; CDR3 length: 14; D gene: TRBD2; CDR3 protein: CASSLGTRGETQYF; CDR3 DNA: TGTGCCAGCAGTCTAGGGACTAGAGGGGAGACCCAGTACTTC
V gene: TRBV6-1; J gene: TRBJ1-1; clone size: many; CDR3 length: 14; D gene: .; CDR3 protein: CASSDRGGDTEAFF; CDR3 DNA: TGTGCCAGCAGTGACCGGGGGGGGGACACTGAAGCTTTCTTT